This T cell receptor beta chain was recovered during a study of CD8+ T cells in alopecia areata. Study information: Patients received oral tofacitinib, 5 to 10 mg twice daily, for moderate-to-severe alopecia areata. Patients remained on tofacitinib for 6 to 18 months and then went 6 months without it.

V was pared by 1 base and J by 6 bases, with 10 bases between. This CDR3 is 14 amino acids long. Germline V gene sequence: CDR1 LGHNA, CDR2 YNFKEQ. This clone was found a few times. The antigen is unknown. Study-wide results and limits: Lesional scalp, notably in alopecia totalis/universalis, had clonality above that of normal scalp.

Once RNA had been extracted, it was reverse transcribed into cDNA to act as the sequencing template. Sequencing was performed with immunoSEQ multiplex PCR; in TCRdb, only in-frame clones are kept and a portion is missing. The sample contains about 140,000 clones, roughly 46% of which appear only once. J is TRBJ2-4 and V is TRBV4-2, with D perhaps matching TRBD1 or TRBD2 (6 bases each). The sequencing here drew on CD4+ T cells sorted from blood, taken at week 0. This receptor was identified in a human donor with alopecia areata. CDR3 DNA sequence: TGTGCCAGCAGCCAAGGGGGGGCCGTAAACATTCAGTACTTC. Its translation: CASSQGGAVNIQYF.